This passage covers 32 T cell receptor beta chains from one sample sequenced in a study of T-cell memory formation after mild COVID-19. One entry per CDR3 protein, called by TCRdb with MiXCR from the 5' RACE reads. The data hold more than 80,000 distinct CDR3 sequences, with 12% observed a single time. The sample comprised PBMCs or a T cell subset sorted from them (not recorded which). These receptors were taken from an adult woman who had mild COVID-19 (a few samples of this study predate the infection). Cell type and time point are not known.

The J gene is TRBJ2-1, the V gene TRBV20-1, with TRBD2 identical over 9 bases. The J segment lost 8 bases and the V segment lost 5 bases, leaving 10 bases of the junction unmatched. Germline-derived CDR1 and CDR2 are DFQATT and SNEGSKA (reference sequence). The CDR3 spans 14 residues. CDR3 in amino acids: CSALAGATWDEQFF. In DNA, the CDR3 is TGCAGTGCTTTAGCGGGGGCAACCTGGGATGAGCAGTTCTTC.

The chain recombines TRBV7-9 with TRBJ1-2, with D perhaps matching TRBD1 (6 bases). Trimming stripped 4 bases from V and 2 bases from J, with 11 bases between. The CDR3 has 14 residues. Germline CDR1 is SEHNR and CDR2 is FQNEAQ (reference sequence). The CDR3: CASSSRTANYGYTF. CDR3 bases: TGTGCCAGCAGCTCGCGGACAGCGAACTATGGCTACACCTTC.

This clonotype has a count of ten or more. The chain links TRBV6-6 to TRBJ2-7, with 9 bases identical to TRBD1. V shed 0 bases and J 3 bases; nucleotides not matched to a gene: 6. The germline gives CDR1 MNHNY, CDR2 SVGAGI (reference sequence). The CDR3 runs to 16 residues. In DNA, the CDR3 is TGTGCCAGCAGTTACTCTTGGGACAGGGACTACTACGAGCAGTACTTC. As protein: CASSYSWDRDYYEQYF.

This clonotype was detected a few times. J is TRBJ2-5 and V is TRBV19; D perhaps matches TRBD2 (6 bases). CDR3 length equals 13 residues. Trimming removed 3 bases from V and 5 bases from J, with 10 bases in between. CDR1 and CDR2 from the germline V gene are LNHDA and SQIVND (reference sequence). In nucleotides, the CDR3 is TGTGCCAGTAGTATGGGAGGTTTGGAGACCCAGTACTTC. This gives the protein CASSMGGLETQYF.

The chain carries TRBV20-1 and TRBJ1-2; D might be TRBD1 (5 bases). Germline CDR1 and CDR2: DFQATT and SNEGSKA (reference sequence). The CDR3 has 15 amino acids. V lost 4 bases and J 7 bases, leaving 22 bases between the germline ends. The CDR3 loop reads CSANNYGGGAGGYTF. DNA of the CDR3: TGCAGTGCTAATAATTACGGTGGAGGGGCTGGTGGCTACACCTTC.

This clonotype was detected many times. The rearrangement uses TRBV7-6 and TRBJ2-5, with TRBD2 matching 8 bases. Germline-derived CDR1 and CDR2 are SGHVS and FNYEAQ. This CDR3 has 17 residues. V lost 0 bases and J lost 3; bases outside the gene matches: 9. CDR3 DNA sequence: TGTGCCAGCAGCTTAGCGGCGGGACTAGACGCTGAAGAGACCCAGTACTTC. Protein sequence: CASSLAAGLDAEETQYF.

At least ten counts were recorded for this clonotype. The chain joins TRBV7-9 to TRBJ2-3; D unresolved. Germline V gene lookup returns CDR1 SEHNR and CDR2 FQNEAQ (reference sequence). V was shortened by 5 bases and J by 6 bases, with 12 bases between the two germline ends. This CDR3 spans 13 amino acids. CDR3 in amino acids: CASSPPLQDTQYF. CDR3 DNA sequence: TGTGCCAGCAGCCCCCCGTTGCAGGATACGCAGTATTTT. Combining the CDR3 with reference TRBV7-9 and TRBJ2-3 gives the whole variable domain DTGVSQNPRHKITKRGQNVTFRCDPISEHNRLYWYRQTLGQGPEFLTYFQNEAQLEKSRLLSDRFSAERPKGSFSTLEIQRTEQGDSAMYLCASSPPLQDTQYFGPGTRLTVL.

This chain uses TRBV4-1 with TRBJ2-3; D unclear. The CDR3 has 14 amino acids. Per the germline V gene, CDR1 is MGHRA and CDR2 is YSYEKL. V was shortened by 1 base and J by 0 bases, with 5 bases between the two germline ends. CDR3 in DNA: TGCGCCAGCAGCCAAGTTATTAGCACAGATACGCAGTATTTT. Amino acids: CASSQVISTDTQYF.

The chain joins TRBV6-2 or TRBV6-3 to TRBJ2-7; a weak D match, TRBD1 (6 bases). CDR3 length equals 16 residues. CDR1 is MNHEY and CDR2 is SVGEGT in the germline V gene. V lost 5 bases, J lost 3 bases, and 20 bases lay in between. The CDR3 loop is CASSPRGGGQYYEQYF. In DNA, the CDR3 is TGTGCCAGCAGTCCCAGGGGTGGCGGACAGTACTACGAGCAGTACTTC.

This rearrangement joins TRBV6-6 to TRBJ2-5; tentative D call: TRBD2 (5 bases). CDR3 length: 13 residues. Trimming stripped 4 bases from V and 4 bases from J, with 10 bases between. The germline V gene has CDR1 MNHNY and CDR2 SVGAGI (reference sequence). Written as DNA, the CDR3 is TGTGCCAGCAGTTTAGAGGGAAGAGAGACCCAGTACTTC. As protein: CASSLEGRETQYF.

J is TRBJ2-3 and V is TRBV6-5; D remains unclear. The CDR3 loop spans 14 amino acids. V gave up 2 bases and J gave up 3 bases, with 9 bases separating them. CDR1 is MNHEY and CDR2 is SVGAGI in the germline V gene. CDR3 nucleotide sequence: TGTGCCAGCAGTTACCCTTCGGGTACAGATACGCAGTATTTT. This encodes CASSYPSGTDTQYF.

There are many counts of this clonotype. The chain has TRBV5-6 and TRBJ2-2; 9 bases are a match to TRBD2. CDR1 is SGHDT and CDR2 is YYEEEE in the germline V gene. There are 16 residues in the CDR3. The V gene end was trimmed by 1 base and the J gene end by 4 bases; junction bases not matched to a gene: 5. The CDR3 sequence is CASSLMAGGPTGELFF. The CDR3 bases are TGTGCCAGCAGCTTGATGGCGGGAGGGCCCACCGGGGAGCTGTTTTTT.

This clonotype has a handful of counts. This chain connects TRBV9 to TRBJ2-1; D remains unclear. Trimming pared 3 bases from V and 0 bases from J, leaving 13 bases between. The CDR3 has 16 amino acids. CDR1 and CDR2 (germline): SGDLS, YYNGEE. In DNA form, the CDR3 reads TGTGCCAGCAGCGGTAGGAACAGCGACTCCTACAATGAGCAGTTCTTC. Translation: CASSGRNSDSYNEQFF. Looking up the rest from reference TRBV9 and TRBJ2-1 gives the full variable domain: DSGVTQTPKHLITATGQRVTLRCSPRSGDLSVYWYQQSLDQGLQFLIQYYNGEERAKGNILERFSAQQFPDLHSELNLSSLELGDSALYFCASSGRNSDSYNEQFFGPGTRLTVL.

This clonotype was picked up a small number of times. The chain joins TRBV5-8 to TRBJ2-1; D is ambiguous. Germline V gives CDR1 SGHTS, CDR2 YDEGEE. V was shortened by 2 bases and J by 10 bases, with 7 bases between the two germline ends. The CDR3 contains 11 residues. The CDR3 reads CASSFNREQFF. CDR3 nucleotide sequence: TGTGCCAGCAGCTTTAATCGAGAGCAGTTCTTC.

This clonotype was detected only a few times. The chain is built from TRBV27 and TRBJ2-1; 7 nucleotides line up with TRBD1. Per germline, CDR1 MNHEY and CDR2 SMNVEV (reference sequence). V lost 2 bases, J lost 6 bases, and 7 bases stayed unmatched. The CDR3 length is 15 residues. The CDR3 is CASSLTGQASNEQFF. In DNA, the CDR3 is TGTGCCAGCAGTTTAACTGGACAGGCCAGCAATGAGCAGTTCTTC.

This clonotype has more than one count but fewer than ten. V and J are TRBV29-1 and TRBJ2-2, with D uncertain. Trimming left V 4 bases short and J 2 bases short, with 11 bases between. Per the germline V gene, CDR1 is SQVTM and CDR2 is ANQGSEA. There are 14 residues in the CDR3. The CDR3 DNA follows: TGCAGCGTTGTATTACTGGAAAACACCGGGGAGCTGTTTTTT. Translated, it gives CSVVLLENTGELFF.

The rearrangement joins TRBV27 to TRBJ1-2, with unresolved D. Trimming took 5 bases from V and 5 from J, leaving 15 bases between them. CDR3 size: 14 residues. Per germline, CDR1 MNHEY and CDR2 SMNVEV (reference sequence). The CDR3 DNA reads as TGTGCCAGCAGTCTGCGAGGCAGTTCATATGGCTACACCTTC. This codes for CASSLRGSSYGYTF.

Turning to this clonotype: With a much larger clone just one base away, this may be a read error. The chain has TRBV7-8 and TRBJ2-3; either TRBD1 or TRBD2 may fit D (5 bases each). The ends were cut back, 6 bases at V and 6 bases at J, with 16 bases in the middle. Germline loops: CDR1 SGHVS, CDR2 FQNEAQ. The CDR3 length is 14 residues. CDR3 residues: CASRLGPPTDTQYF. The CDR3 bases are TGTGCCAGCAGATTGGGACCACCTACTGATACGCAGTATTTT.

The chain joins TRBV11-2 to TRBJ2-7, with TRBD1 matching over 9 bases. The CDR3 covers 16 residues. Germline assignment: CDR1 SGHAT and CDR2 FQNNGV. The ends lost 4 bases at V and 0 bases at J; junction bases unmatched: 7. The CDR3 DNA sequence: TGTGCCAGCAGCTCCCGGACAGGGGATTCCTCCTACGAGCAGTACTTC. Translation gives CASSSRTGDSSYEQYF. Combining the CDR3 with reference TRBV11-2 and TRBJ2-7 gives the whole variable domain EAGVAQSPRYKIIEKRQSVAFWCNPISGHATLYWYQQILGQGPKLLIQFQNNGVVDDSQLPKDRFSAERLKGVDSTLKIQPAKLEDSAVYLCASSSRTGDSSYEQYFGPGTRLTVT.

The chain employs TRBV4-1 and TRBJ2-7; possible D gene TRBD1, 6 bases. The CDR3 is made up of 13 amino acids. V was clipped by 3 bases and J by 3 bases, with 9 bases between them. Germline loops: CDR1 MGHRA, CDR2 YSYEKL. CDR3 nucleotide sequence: TGCGCCAGCAGCCACAGGGGACACTACGAGCAGTACTTC. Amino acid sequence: CASSHRGHYEQYF.

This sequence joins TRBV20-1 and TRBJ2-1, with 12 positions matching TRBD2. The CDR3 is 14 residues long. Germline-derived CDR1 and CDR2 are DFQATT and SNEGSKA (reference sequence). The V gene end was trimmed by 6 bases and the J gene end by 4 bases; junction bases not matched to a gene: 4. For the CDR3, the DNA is TGCAGTGCCCTAGGACTAGCGGGATACAATGAGCAGTTCTTC. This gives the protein CSALGLAGYNEQFF.

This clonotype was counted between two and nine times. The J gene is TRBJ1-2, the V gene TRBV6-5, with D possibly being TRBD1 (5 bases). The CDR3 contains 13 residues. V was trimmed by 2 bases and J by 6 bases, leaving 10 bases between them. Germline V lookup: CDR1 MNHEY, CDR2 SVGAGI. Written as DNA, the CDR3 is TGTGCCAGCAGTTACGGGCAGGGCGATGGCTACACCTTC. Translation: CASSYGQGDGYTF.

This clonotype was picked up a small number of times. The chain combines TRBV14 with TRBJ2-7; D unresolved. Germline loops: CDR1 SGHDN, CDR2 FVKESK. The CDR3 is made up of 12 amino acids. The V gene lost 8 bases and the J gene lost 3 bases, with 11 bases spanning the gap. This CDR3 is CASGSWGYEQYF. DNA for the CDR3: TGTGCCAGCGGTTCGTGGGGCTACGAGCAGTACTTC.

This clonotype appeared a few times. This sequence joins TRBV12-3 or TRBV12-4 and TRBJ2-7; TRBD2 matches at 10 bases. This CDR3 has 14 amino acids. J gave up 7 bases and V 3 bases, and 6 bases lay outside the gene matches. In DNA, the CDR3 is TGTGCCAGCAGTTTCGGTAGCGGGGGGTATGAGCAGTACTTC. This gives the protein CASSFGSGGYEQYF.

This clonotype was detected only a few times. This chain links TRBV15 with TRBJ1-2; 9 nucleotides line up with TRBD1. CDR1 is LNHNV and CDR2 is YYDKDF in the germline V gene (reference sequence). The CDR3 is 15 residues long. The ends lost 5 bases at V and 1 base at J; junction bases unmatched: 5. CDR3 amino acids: CATSDDRGINYGYTF. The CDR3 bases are TGTGCCACCAGCGACGACAGGGGGATTAACTATGGCTACACCTTC.

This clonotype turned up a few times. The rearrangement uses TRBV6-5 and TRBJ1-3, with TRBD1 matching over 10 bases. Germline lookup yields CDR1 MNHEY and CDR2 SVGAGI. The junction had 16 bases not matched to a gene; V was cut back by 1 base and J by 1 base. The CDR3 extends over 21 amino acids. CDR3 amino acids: CASSYWAPGQGTPLSGNTIYF. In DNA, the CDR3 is TGTGCCAGCAGTTACTGGGCTCCGGGACAGGGGACTCCACTATCTGGAAACACCATATATTTT.

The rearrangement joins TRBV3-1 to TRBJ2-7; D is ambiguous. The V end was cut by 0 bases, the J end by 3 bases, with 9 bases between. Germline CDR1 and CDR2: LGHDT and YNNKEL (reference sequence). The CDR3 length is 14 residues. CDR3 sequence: CASSQDRQNYEQYF. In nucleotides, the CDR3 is TGTGCCAGCAGCCAAGATAGGCAGAACTACGAGCAGTACTTC.

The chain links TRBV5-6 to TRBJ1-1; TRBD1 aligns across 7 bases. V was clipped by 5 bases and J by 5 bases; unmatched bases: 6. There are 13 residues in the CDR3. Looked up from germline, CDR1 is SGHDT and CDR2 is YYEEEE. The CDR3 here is CASSPTGVTEAFF. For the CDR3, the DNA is TGTGCCAGCAGTCCCACAGGGGTTACTGAAGCTTTCTTT.

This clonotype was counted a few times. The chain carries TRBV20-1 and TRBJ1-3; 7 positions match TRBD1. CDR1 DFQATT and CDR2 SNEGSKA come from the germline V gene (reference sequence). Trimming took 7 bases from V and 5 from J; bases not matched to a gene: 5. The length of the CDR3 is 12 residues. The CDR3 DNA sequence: TGCAGTGTCAGGGACAGCAGAAACACCATATATTTT. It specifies CSVRDSRNTIYF.

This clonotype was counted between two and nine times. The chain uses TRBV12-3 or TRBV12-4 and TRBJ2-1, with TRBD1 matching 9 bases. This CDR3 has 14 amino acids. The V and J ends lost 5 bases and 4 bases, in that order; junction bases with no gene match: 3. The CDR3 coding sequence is TGTGCCAGCAGTAACGGGACAGGGTACAATGAGCAGTTCTTC. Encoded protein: CASSNGTGYNEQFF.

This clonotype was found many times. CDR3 protein: CASSQASGTIYNEQFF. CDR3 in DNA: TGTGCCAGCAGCCAAGCGAGCGGGACTATCTACAATGAGCAGTTCTTC. This chain uses TRBV4-2 with TRBJ2-1; 7 positions agree with TRBD2. Germline V lookup: CDR1 LGHNA, CDR2 YNFKEQ. Trimming at V came to 1 base and at J to 3 bases, leaving 6 bases not matched to a gene. The CDR3 has 16 amino acids.

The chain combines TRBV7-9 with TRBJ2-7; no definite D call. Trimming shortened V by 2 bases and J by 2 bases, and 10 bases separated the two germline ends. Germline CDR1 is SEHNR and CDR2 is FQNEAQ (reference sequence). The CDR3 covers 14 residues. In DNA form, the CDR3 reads TGTGCCAGCAGCTTACCGTCCGGAGCCTACGAGCAGTACTTC. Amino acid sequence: CASSLPSGAYEQYF.